This T cell receptor (beta chain) was recorded in a study of kidney transplant recipient with SARS-CoV-2 infection. Each CDR3 protein gets one entry after TCRdb re-called the reads with MiXCR. Found here are approximately 250,000 distinct CDR3 sequences, about 28% of them singletons; the top ten hold 7% to 8%. Sequencing was performed on a blood sample, taken at baseline and between days 110 and 120 from a kidney transplant recipient. This clonotype was sampled from a male patient aged 30 to 39 who had COVID-19 and was a kidney transplant recipient. The graft donor may have given rise to some T cells.

Here the CDR3 DNA reads TGCAGTGCTAGAGATCACCCCGAAGCTTTCTTT. It yields the protein CSARDHPEAFF. This sequence joins TRBV20-1 and TRBJ1-1; D gene ambiguous. Germline V gene data show CDR1 as DFQATT and CDR2 as SNEGSKA (reference sequence). The V end lost 0 bases, the J end lost 8 bases, and 7 bases lay between the germline ends. CDR3 length: 11 residues.